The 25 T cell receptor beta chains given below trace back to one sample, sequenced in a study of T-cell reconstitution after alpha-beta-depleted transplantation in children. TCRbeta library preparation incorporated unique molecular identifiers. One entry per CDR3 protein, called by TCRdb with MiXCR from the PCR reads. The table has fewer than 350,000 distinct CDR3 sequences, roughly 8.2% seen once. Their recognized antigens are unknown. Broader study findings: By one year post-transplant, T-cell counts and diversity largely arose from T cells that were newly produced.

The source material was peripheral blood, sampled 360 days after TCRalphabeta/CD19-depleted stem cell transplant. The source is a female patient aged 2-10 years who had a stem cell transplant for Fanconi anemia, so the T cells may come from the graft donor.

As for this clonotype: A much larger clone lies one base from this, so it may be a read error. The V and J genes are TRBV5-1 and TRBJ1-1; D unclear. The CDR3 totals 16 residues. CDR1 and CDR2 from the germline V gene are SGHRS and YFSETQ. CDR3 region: CAGSFGDAARNTEAFF. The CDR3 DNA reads TGCGCCGGCAGCTTCGGCGACGCAGCCCGGAACACTGAAGCTTTCTTT.

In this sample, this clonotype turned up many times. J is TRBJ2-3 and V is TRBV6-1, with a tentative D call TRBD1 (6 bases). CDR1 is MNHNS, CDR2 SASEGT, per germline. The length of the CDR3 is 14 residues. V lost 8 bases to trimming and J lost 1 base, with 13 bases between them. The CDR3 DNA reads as TGTGCCAGCGCCACAGGGTATGGCACAGATACGCAGTATTTT. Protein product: CASATGYGTDTQYF.

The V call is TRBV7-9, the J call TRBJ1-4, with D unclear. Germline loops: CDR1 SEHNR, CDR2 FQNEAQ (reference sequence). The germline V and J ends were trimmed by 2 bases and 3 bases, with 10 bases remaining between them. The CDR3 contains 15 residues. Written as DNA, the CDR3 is TGTGCCAGCAGCTTAATCCCAGGACCTAATGAAAAACTGTTTTTT. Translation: CASSLIPGPNEKLFF.

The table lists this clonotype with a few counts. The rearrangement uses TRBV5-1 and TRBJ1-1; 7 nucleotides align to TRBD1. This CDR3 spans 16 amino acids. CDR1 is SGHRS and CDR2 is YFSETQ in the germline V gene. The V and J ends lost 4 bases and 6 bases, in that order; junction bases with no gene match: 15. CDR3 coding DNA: TGCGCCAGCAGCCCCACCCCGACAGGGATATTGGCTGAAGCTTTCTTT. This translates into CASSPTPTGILAEAFF. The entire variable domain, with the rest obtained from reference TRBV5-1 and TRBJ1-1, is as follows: KAGVTQTPRYLIKTRGQQVTLSCSPISGHRSVSWYQQTPGQGLQFLFEYFSETQRNKGNFPGRFSGRQFSNSRSEMNVSTLELGDSALYLCASSPTPTGILAEAFFGQGTRLTVV.

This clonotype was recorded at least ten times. CDR3 amino acids: CASSPDSLGSLLNTIYF. Here the CDR3 DNA reads TGTGCCAGCAGTCCCGACAGTCTGGGGTCGTTGCTAAACACCATATATTTT. The V call is TRBV28, the J call TRBJ1-3, with D possibly TRBD1 on 5 matching bases. Trimming shortened V by 5 bases and J by 6 bases, and 23 bases separated the two germline ends. The V gene's germline CDR1 is MDHEN and CDR2 SYDVKM. CDR3 length: 17 residues. Combining the CDR3 with reference TRBV28 and TRBJ1-3 gives the whole variable domain DVKVTQSSRYLVKRTGEKVFLECVQDMDHENMFWYRQDPGLGLRLIYFSYDVKMKEKGDIPEGYSVSREKKERFSLILESASTNQTSMYLCASSPDSLGSLLNTIYFGEGSWLTVV.

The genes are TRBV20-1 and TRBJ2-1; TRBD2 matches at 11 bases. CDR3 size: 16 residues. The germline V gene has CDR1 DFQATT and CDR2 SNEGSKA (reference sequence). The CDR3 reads CCARVQTSGDYNEQFF. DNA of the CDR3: TGCTGCGCTAGAGTACAGACTAGCGGGGACTACAATGAGCAGTTCTTC.

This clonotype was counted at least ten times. This chain's CDR3 is CASSLEDGYTF. CDR3 bases: TGTGCCAGCAGTTTAGAGGATGGCTACACCTTC. This rearrangement joins TRBV12-3 or TRBV12-4 to TRBJ1-2; D is unresolved. This CDR3 comprises 11 residues. The V end was cut by 1 base, the J end by 6 bases, with 3 bases between.

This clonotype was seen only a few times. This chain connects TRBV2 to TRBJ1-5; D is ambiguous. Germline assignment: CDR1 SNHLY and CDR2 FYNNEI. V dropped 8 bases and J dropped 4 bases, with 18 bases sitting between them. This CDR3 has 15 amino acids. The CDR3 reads CASLGDNEANQPQHF. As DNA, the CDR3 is TGTGCCAGCTTAGGTGACAACGAAGCGAATCAGCCCCAGCATTTT.

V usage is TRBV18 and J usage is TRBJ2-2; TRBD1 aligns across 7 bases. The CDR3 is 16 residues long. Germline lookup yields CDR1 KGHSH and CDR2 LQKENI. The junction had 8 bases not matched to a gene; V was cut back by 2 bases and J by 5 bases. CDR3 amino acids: CASSPIRQGSTGELFF. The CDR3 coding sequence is TGTGCCAGCTCACCAATCCGACAGGGTTCAACCGGGGAGCTGTTTTTT.

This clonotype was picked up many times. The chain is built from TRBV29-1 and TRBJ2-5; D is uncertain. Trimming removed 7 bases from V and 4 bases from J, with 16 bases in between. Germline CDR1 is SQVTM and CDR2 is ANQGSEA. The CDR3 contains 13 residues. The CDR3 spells CSAAVEFAETQYF. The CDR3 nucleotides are TGCAGCGCCGCGGTTGAGTTCGCAGAGACCCAGTACTTC.

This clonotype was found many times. The CDR3 DNA reads TGTGCCAGCAGTTTGAGTCACCAAGAGACCCAGTACTTC. Its translation is CASSLSHQETQYF. This chain joins TRBV27 and TRBJ2-5, with D hard to call. Per germline, CDR1 MNHEY and CDR2 SMNVEV (reference sequence). The CDR3 has 13 residues. V was clipped by 3 bases and J by 0 bases, with 5 bases between them.

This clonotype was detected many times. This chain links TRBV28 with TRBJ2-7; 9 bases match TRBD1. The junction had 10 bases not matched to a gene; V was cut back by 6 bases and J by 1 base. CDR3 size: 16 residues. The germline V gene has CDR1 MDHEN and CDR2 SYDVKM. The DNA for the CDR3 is TGTGCCAGCAGACCCGCCGGGACAGGGTTTTCCTACGAGCAGTACGTC. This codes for CASRPAGTGFSYEQYV.

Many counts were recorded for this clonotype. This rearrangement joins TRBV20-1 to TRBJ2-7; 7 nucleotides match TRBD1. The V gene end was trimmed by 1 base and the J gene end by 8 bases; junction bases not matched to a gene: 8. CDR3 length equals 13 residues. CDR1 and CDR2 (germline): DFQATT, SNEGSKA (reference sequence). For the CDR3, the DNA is TGCAGTGCTAGAGGACAGGGCCGGTATAAGCAGTACTTC. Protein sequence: CSARGQGRYKQYF.

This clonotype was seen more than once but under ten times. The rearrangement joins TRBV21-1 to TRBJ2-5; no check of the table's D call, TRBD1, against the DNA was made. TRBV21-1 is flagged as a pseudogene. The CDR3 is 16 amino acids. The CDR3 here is CASSSSVRPGGETQYF. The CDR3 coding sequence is TGTGCCAGCAGCTCTTCGGTTCGCCCTGGGGGAGAGACCCAGTACTTC.

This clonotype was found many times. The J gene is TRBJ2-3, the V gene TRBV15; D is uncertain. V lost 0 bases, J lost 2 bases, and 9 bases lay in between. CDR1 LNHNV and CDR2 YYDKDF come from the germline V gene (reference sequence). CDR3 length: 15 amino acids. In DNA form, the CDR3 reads TGTGCCACCAGCAGAGATTCCGGGTACACAGATACGCAGTATTTT. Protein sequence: CATSRDSGYTDTQYF.

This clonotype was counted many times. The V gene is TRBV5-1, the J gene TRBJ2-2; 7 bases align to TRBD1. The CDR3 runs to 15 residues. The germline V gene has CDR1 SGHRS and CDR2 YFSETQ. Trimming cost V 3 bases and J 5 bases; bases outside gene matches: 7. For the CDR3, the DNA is TGCGCCAGCAGCTGGGACAGTATGAGGACCGGGGAGCTGTTTTTT. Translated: CASSWDSMRTGELFF.

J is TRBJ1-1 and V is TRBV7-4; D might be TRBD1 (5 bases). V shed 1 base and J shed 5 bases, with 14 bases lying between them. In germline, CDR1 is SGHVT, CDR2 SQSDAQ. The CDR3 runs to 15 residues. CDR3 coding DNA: TGTGCCAGCAGCTTAGGTCCGGGGGGAAGGACTGAAGCTTTCTTT. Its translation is CASSLGPGGRTEAFF.

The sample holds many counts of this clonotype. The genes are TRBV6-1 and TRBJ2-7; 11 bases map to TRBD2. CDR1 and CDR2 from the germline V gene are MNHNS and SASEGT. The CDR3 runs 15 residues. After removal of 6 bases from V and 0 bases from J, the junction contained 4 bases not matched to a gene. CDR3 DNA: TGTGCCAGCAGGACAACTAGCGGGGGCTCCTACGAGCAGTACTTC. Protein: CASRTTSGGSYEQYF.

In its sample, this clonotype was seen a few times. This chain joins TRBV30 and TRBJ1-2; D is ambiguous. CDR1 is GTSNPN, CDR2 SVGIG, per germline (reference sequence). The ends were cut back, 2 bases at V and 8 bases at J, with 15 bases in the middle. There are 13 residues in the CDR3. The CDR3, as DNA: TGTGCCTGGAGTCCAACTATAACTGGCGGCTACACCTTC. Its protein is CAWSPTITGGYTF.

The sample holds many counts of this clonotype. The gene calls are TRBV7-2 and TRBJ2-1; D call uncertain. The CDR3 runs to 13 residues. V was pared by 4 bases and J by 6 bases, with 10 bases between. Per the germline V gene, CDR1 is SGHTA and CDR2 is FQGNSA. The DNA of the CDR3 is TGTGCCAGCAGCTACGGTCGGGTCAATGAGCAGTTCTTC. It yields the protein CASSYGRVNEQFF.

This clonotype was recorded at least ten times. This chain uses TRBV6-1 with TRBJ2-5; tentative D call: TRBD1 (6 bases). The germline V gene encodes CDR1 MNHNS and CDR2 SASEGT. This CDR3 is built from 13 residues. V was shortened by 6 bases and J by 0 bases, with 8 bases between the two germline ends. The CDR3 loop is CASSQGYQETQYF. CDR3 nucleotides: TGTGCCAGCAGCCAGGGGTACCAAGAGACCCAGTACTTC.

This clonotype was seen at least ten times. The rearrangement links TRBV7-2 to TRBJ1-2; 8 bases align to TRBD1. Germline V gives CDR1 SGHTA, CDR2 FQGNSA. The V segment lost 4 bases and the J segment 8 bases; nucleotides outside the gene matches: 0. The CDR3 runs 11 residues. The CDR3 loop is CASSWDRGYTF. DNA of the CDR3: TGTGCCAGCAGCTGGGACAGGGGCTACACCTTC.

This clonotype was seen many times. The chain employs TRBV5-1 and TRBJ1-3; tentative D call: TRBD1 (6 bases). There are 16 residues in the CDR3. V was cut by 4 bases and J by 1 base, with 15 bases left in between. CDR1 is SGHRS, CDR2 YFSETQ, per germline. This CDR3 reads CASSTGDRLSGNTIYF. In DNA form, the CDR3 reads TGCGCCAGCAGCACCGGTGACAGGCTTTCTGGAAACACCATATATTTT.

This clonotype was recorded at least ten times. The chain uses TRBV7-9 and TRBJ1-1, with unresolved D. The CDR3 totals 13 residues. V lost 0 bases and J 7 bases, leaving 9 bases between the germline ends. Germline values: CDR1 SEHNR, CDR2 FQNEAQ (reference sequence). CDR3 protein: CASSLAVYREAFF. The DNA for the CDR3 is TGTGCCAGCAGCTTAGCCGTGTATCGTGAAGCTTTCTTT.

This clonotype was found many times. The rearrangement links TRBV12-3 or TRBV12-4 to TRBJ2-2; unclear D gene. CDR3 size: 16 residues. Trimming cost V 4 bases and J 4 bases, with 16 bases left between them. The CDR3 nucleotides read TGTGCCAGCAGTTCCCGACACACCGGCGGCACCGGGGAGCTGTTTTTT. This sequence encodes CASSSRHTGGTGELFF.